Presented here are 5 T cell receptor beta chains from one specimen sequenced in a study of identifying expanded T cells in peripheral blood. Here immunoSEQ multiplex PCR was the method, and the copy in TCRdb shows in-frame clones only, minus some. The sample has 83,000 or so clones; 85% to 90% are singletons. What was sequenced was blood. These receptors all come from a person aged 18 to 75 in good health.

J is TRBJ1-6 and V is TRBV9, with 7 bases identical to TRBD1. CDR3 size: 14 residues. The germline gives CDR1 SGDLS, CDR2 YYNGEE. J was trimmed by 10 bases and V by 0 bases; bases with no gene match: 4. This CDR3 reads CASSVGQGQSPLHF. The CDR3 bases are TGTGCCAGCAGCGTAGGACAGGGTCAATCACCCCTCCACTTT. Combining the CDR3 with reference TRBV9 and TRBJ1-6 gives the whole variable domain DSGVTQTPKHLITATGQRVTLRCSPRSGDLSVYWYQQSLDQGLQFLIQYYNGEERAKGNILERFSAQQFPDLHSELNLSSLELGDSALYFCASSVGQGQSPLHFGNGTRLTVT.

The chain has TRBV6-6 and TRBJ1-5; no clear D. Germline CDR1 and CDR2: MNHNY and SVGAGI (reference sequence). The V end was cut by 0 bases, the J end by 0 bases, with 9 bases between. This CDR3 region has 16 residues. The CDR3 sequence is CASSYSSQYSNQPQHF. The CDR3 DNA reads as TGTGCCAGCAGTTACTCCTCCCAGTATAGCAATCAGCCCCAGCATTTT.

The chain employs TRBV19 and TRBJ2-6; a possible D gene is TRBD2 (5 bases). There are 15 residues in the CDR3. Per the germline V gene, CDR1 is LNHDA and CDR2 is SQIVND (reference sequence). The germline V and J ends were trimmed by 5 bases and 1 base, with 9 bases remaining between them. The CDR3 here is CASSVEGSGANVLTF. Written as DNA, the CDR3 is TGTGCCAGTAGTGTCGAGGGTTCTGGGGCCAACGTCCTGACTTTC.

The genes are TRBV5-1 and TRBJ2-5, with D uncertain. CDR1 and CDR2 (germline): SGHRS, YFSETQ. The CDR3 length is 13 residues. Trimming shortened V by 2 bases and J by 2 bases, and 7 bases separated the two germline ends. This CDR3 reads CASSFGQQETQYF. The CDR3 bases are TGCGCCAGCAGCTTTGGGCAGCAAGAGACCCAGTACTTC.

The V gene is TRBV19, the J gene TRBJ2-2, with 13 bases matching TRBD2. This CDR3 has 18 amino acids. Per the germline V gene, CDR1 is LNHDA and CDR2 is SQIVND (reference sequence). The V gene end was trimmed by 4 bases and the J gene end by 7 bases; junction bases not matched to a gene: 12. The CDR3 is CASSTGLAGDILGGELFF. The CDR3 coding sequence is TGTGCCAGTAGTACAGGACTAGCGGGGGACATCTTGGGCGGGGAGCTGTTTTTT.